This T cell receptor beta chain was profiled in a study of molecular identifiers for immune sequencing clone quantification (dated by TCRdb to 2016 to 2018). In terms of the full investigation: For a replicate experiment, RNA from approximately 20,000 or 100,000 naive CD8 T cells was divided into five aliquots, and four of the five aliquots were sequenced. This methods study used CD8 T cells to benchmark TCR RNA copy counting and molecular-identifier clustering-based TCR repertoire sequencing (MIDCIRS).

Library method: PCR. Sequenced using an Illumina HiSeq 4000. Preparation of bulk TCR libraries followed a previously described approach, with the TCR primers listed in Table S5. Purification of total RNA was performed with the Qiagen AllPrep DNA/RNA kit. Reads from multiple sequencing runs of the same library were pooled before analysis. The authors processed their data as follows. Reads were retained only if an exact TCR constant sequence was present, and the retained reads were trimmed to 150 nt and grouped according to their 12-nt molecular barcodes. Reads in each barcode group were sub-clustered using a 15% Levenshtein threshold, and a quality-weighted consensus sequence was built for each RNA molecule. Non-functional sequences were discarded, and so were lower-count sequences lying one edit away from another sequence. On the basis of fitting two negative binomial distributions, barcode sub-clusters with fewer than 20% of the maximum read count were discarded. TCRdb reprocessed the public reads (quality trimming at Q25 with fastp, clone calling with MiXCR) and kept in-frame beta chains. Each CDR3 protein gets just one entry, which takes the most common genes and DNA from the rows behind it. TCRdb, not the original authors, processed these V and J calls. In this sample the table shows 490,000 or so distinct CDR3 sequences, 20% to 25% of which occur a single time. The ten largest clones take up around 0.86% of the sample.

Libraries of naive CD8 T cells were generated from around 20,000 to 1,000,000 sorted cells, with 10%, 30% or 50% of the purified RNA used. Naive CD8 T cells, defined as CD8+CD4-CCR7+CD45RA+, were FACS-sorted into RLT Plus buffer on a BD FACSAria II. Around 11 TCR copies' worth of Jurkat RNA were spiked into roughly 20,000-1,000,000 naive CD8 T cell samples to test detection sensitivity. Enrichment of CD8 T cells was performed with RosetteSep CD8+ T Cell Enrichment Cocktail and Ficoll-Paque, after which ACK red cell lysis was carried out. The paper's findings and limits, for the study overall: Clones above 20 RNA copies held over 97% of molecules in CMV-specific effector cells but under 1% in naive cells. The naive libraries included spiked-in Jurkat TCR RNA (around 9 copies' worth), and this RNA is not part of the donor repertoire. Modeling gave about 3.2 recovered TCR RNA copies per cell versus around 10 by digital PCR, implying about 30% capture efficiency. Highly expanded clone sizes could be underestimated because identical TCR molecules may share a barcode. When barcode sub-clustering was omitted, TCR diversity was inflated by chimeric consensus sequences, with chimeras reaching as high as 47%. Spiked-in Jurkat TCR RNA equal to a single cell's worth was reported to be detectable even within 1,100,000 naive CD8 T cells.

This clonotype was seen a handful of times. Its antigen remains unidentified. Per-nucleotide qualities are absent, and no much larger clonotype sits a single base away. The sequence was obtained from a human donor in good health. Some libraries in this study had Jurkat cell RNA spiked in. Sequencing was carried out using naive CD8+ T cells from blood, with Jurkat cell RNA spiked in. The intended sense of this specimen's cell subset or site label: FACS-sorted CD8+CD4-CCR7+CD45RA+ naive T cells.

CDR3 sequence: CASSLSPNEKLFF. The DNA sequence follows: TGTGCCAGCAGCTTATCCCCGAATGAAAAACTGTTTTTT. The rearranged segments are TRBV7-9 and TRBJ1-4, with an unclear D gene assignment. Its CDR3 holds 13 amino acids, cysteine through phenylalanine. Left in the record is the CDR3 DNA by itself, 39 bases read in frame from the first base. The V and J ends are trimmed by 2 bases and 5 bases, leaving 6 bases between them. Sequences SEHNR (CDR1) and FQNEAQ (CDR2) are obtained from the germline V gene (reference sequence).